Included here is one T cell receptor beta chain sequence, with context. The antigen is not known. Germline V gene data show CDR1 as SGHRS and CDR2 as YFSETQ. The V gene lost 2 bases and the J gene lost 15 bases, with 12 bases spanning the gap. There are 11 residues in the CDR3. MiXCR, run by TCRdb on the reads, gives a single entry per CDR3 protein. The profile covers some 700,000 distinct CDR3 sequences, with 30% to 35% appearing a single time and about 20% taken by the ten largest. The data are from a study of T cell repertoires in cytomegalovirus infection. Study results and limitations: Within the response measured ex vivo, HLA-C-restricted CMV-specific TCR beta clonotypes were dominant. The study identified carriers of CMV plus the relevant HLA from cumulative public TCR beta family frequency.

The rearrangement joins TRBV5-1 to TRBJ2-1; no clear D. This clonotype originated in a human donor in good health (CMV status not recorded). Some clones in this sample may be carry-over from other donors' samples. This specimen consisted of cultured PBMCs, obtained from culture after CMV antigen stimulation. The CDR3, as DNA: TGCGCCAGCAGCTTCGGTCCGGTTCGGTTCTTC. Protein sequence: CASSFGPVRFF.